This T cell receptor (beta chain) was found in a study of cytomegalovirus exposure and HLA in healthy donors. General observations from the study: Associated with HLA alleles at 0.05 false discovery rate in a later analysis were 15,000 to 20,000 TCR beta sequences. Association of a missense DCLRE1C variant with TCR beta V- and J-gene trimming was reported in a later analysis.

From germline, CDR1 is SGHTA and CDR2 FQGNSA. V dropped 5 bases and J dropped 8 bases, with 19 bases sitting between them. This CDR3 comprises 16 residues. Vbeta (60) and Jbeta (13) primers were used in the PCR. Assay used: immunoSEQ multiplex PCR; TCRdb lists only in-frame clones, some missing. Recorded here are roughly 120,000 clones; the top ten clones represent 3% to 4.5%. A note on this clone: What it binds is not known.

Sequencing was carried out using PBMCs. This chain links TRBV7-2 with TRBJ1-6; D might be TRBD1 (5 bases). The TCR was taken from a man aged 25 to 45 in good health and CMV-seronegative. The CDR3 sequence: CASSLWGVGVDSPLHF. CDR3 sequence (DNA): TGTGCCAGCAGCCTTTGGGGGGTCGGGGTTGATTCACCCCTCCACTTT.